A single T cell receptor (beta chain) is shown here with its context. Its antigen has not been determined. Base qualities are not at hand, and no much larger clone is one base apart. Library prep was done by the immunoSEQ multiplex PCR assay. RNA was extracted from all samples and reverse transcribed into cDNA as template for TCR sequencing. SuperScript III was used for first-strand cDNA synthesis, primed with a 2:1 mix of oligo-dT and random hexamers. A synthetic immune receptor repertoire was used to gauge amplification bias, and whatever bias remained was removed computationally. As for the original processing: After raw reads were preprocessed to remove errors, the CDR3 was defined following IMGT conventions as running from the conserved cysteine to phenylalanine. To get clonality, Shannon entropy was normalized by log2 of the number of productive unique TCRs and the result was subtracted from 1. CD4 or CD8 identity of scalp clones was inferred by cross-referencing scalp TCRbeta sequences with sorted blood CD4 and CD8 repertoires. TCRdb retrieved this table from immuneACCESS and kept in-frame rearrangements only. Not all clones are present; in checked studies, unresolved V genes account for under half, and no reason is known for the remainder. V and J calls and clone size are copied from that table; D and trimming were computed from the DNA. This sample comprises fewer than 100,000 clones, just over 70% of them detected only once. Roughly 17% of the sample is in the top ten clones.

The data originate from a study of CD8+ T cells in alopecia areata listed by TCRdb under 2018. Study-wide context: The treated patients, all with moderate-to-severe alopecia areata, were enrolled in an open-label pilot trial of oral tofacitinib given at 5 to 10 mg twice daily. Tofacitinib was administered for 6 to 18 months, and 6 months of follow-up off drug were then conducted to assess delayed response and recurrence. In treated patients, disease severity was measured using the SALT score, which gives the percentage of scalp surface area affected. High-throughput TCRbeta sequencing was used to examine T cell clonal expansion in alopecia areata in both the C3H/HeJ mouse model and human patients. On the human side, TCRbeta sequencing was run on scalp tissue and on sorted CD4+ and CD8+ peripheral blood T cells from healthy controls and from alopecia areata patients with either patchy or totalis/universalis disease. Tofacitinib-treated patients had biopsies at baseline and at 4 and 24 weeks of treatment, with a later scalp biopsy in several patients. Scalp clonality was compared among normal scalp (n=4), patchy alopecia areata scalp (n=8), and alopecia totalis/universalis scalp (n=8). RNA was extracted with the PAXgene miRNA kit for fixed scalp, the miRNeasy kit for PBMCs, and the RNeasy kit for mouse skin. Amplification of TCRbeta CDR3 regions was done by immunoSEQ multiplex PCR using 35 Vbeta forward primers and 13 Jbeta reverse primers.

Study-level results and caveats: TCR sequences shared between patients were less clear than in mice, possibly partly because of HLA diversity in the patient population. Because the treated cohort was small and had only one nonresponder, larger studies are needed to examine links between baseline CD8+ expansion and response. During tofacitinib treatment, many expanded lesional clones stuck around in both scalp and blood, and this persistence may partly explain why relapse happens after treatment is stopped. Lesional scalp, especially in alopecia totalis/universalis, showed higher clonality and more expanded CD8+ clones than normal scalp, suggesting antigenic drive. Tofacitinib significantly decreased scalp clonality and the number of expanded CD8+ clones among the top 100 scalp clones. Resident alphabeta T cells in normal human skin are also sequenced, complicating scalp TCR repertoire analysis, unlike mouse skin dominated by gammadelta T cells.

From the germline V gene (reference sequence), CDR1 is LNHNV and CDR2 is YYDKDF. Relative to germline, V is 0 bases shorter and J is 4 bases shorter, with 12 bases between their ends. From the cysteine up to the phenylalanine, the CDR3 has a length of 15 residues. Only the CDR3 region is kept as DNA, spanning 45 bases read in frame from base 1. In the paper's terms, the treatment or condition label means: oral pan-JAK inhibitor, 5-10 mg twice daily. Lesional scalp punch biopsies and peripheral blood were collected from alopecia areata patients. PBMCs were separated by density centrifugation and stained for CD3, CD4 and CD8, after which CD4+ and CD8+ T cells were sorted on a FACSAria.

The specimen was CD8+ T cells sorted from blood, collected at week 44, from a patient treated with tofacitinib. The chain employs TRBV15 and TRBJ1-2; the D gene is perhaps TRBD1, from 6 matching bases. This TCR came from a human donor with alopecia areata. The nucleotide sequence is given as TGTGCCACCAGCAGAGATAATCAGGGGATCTATGGCTACACCTTC. Its translation reads: CATSRDNQGIYGYTF.